This is a list of T cell receptor beta chains from one sample in a study of graft-versus-host responses after intestinal transplantation. The antigens of these receptors remain unknown. Using immunoSEQ multiplex PCR, the repertoire was profiled, and TCRdb retains in-frame clones only, with some absent. The repertoire consists of tens of thousands of clones, with 94% occurring once and the leading ten covering 0.15% to 0.2%. This material consisted of unstimulated CD4+ T cells sorted from spleen or lymph node cells, taken before transplant. The receptors were sampled from a human donor who was the organ donor for an intestinal transplant. CDR3s include the opening cysteine and the closing phenylalanine or tryptophan. Fields, in order: V gene, clone size, D gene, J gene, CDR3 protein, CDR3 DNA. D genes are given only for firm matches. Expanded clones are given a class, and other clones once, few, many or no size at all.

>TRBV18|-|TRBD1|TRBJ1-4
CASSPPDRVEKLFF
TGTGCCAGCTCACCACCGGACAGGGTTGAAAAACTGTTTTTT
>TRBV6-1|-|-|TRBJ1-6
CASRVSGSYNSPLHF
TGTGCCAGCCGAGTATCGGGCTCCTATAATTCACCCCTCCACTTT
>TRBV4-1|-|TRBD1|TRBJ2-7
CASSQGQGADEQYF
TGCGCCAGCAGCCAAGGACAGGGGGCGGACGAGCAGTACTTC
>TRBV7-2|-|TRBD1|TRBJ2-5
CASSLHRGQGHF
TGTGCCAGCAGCTTACATAGGGGACAGGGACACTTC
>TRBV6-5|-|-|TRBJ1-1
CASSNPEGTNTEAFF
TGTGCCAGCAGTAACCCCGAAGGCACGAACACTGAAGCTTTCTTT
>TRBV4-2|-|TRBD1|TRBJ1-5
CASSQLDRAQPQHF
TGTGCCAGCAGCCAGTTGGACAGGGCCCAGCCCCAGCATTTT
>TRBV30|-|-|TRBJ1-1
CAWRTTPPEAFF
TGTGCCTGGAGGACCACCCCTCCTGAAGCTTTCTTT
>TRBV29-1|-|-|TRBJ1-2
CSIGQLNYGYTF
TGCAGTATAGGACAGCTTAACTATGGCTACACCTTC
>TRBV5-1|-|-|TRBJ2-6
CASRQGAGDSGANVLTF
TGCGCCAGCAGGCAGGGGGCGGGAGATTCTGGGGCCAACGTCCTGACTTTC
>TRBV11-2|-|-|TRBJ2-2
CASSVMAGSNTGELFF
TGTGCCAGCAGCGTCATGGCCGGGTCGAACACCGGGGAGCTGTTTTTT
>TRBV9|-|-|TRBJ2-7
CASSVYSGHDYEQYF
TGTGCCAGCAGCGTATATTCGGGGCACGACTACGAGCAGTACTTC
>TRBV2|-|TRBD2|TRBJ2-3
CASSEIAGGFTQYF
TGTGCCAGCAGTGAAATAGCGGGGGGGTTTACGCAGTATTTT
>TRBV11-3|-|TRBD1|TRBJ1-1
CASSPRTGEDTEAFF
TGTGCCAGCAGCCCGAGGACAGGGGAGGACACTGAAGCTTTCTTT
>TRBV18|-|-|TRBJ1-1
CASSPSRANTEAFF
TGTGCCAGCTCACCATCCAGAGCAAACACTGAAGCTTTCTTT
>TRBV25-1|once|-|TRBJ2-5
CASSESQETQYF
TGTGCCAGCAGTGAATCTCAAGAGACCCAGTACTTC
>TRBV29-1|-|-|TRBJ1-5
CSVTPGLRQPQHF
TGCAGCGTGACCCCGGGCCTGAGACAGCCCCAGCATTTT
>TRBV15|-|-|TRBJ1-6
CATSRDFAGNSPLHF
TGTGCCACCAGCAGAGACTTCGCAGGGAATTCACCCCTCCACTTT
>TRBV18|-|-|TRBJ2-5
CASSLTGILGKETQYF
TGTGCCAGCTCACTCACAGGTATCCTAGGGAAAGAGACCCAGTACTTC
>TRBV5-1|once|-|TRBJ2-2
CASRQQSTGELFF
TGCGCCAGCAGACAACAGAGTACCGGGGAGCTGTTTTTT
>TRBV19|-|-|TRBJ2-1
CASSSPIKAEQFF
TGTGCCAGTAGTTCCCCGATAAAAGCAGAGCAGTTCTTC
>TRBV4-2|-|-|TRBJ2-2
CASSQESSESGELFF
TGTGCCAGCAGCCAAGAGTCTAGCGAGAGCGGGGAGCTGTTTTTT
>TRBV4-2|-|TRBD2|TRBJ2-1
CASSRKTSGGFFDEQFF
TGTGCCAGCAGCCGAAAGACTAGCGGGGGATTTTTCGATGAGCAGTTCTTC
>TRBV5-6|-|-|TRBJ1-4
CASSLGISAPSNEKLFF
TGTGCCAGCAGCTTGGGGATTTCAGCTCCTTCTAATGAAAAACTGTTTTTT
>TRBV18|-|-|TRBJ2-7
CASSRGAGVSYEQYF
TGTGCCAGCTCAAGAGGTGCGGGCGTCTCCTACGAGCAGTACTTC
>TRBV2|-|-|TRBJ2-3
CASSDGGIDTDTQYF
TGTGCCAGCAGTGATGGTGGAATTGACACAGATACGCAGTATTTT
>TRBV10-3|-|-|TRBJ1-1
CAISEGARGTEAFF
TGTGCCATCAGTGAGGGGGCGAGGGGGACTGAAGCTTTCTTT
>TRBV7-9|-|TRBD2|TRBJ2-3
CASSLGQGLAGVDTQYF
TGTGCCAGCAGCTTAGGGCAGGGACTAGCGGGGGTAGATACGCAGTATTTT
>TRBV28|-|-|TRBJ2-1
CASSLTQTRNEQFF
TGTGCCAGCAGCCTCACCCAAACCCGCAATGAGCAGTTCTTC
>TRBV6-5|-|-|TRBJ2-7
CASRSGPNYEQYF
TGTGCCAGCAGGTCGGGGCCAAACTACGAGCAGTACTTC
>TRBV25-1|-|-|TRBJ1-2
CASSAGTGYTF
TGTGCCAGCAGTGCGGGGACTGGCTACACCTTC
>TRBV4-1|-|TRBD1|TRBJ2-1
CASSPARTGDNEQFF
TGCGCCAGCAGCCCGGCCCGGACAGGGGACAATGAGCAGTTCTTC
>TRBV6-5|-|TRBD1|TRBJ1-5
CASSYSRQGNQPQHF
TGTGCCAGCAGTTACTCGCGACAGGGAAATCAGCCCCAGCATTTT
>TRBV7-3|-|TRBD1|TRBJ2-5
CASSQRDRGTETQYF
TGTGCCAGCAGCCAGAGGGACAGGGGGACTGAGACCCAGTACTTC